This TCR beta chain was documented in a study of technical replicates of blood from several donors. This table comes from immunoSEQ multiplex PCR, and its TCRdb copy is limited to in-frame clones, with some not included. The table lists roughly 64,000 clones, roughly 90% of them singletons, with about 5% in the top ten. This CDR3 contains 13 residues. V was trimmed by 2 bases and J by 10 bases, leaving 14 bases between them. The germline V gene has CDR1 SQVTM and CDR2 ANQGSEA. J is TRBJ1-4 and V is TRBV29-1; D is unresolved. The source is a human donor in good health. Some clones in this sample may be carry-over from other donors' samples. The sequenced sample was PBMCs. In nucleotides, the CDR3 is TGCAGCGTTGAAATTAACGAGAGCGGAAAACTGTTTTTT. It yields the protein CSVEINESGKLFF.